This T cell receptor beta chain was profiled in a study of Graves' ophthalmopathy and Graves' hyperthyroidism. The overall study: The authors collected peripheral blood at initial diagnosis, before any treatment.

RNA transcripts yielded amplified TCR beta CDR3 regions. RT-PCR with HTBI primers came first, then second-round multiplex PCR. TCRdb re-derived calls from the multiplex PCR reads in MiXCR, one entry per CDR3 protein. The table lists approximately 380,000 distinct CDR3 sequences, around 21% of them singletons. Findings and caveats of the study: Most thyroid-expanded clonotypes exceeding 0.001 frequency were also found in blood.

Trimming removed 5 bases from V and 1 base from J; junction bases left unmatched: 7. The CDR3 runs to 15 residues. The table lists this clonotype with many counts. The antigen remains undetermined. This chain uses TRBV12-3 or TRBV12-4 with TRBJ1-2, with 7 bases identical to TRBD1. The sequenced material came from peripheral blood. This sequence originates from a woman under 30 with stable Graves' hyperthyroidism. Written as DNA, the CDR3 is TGTGCCAGCAGTCCTGGAGACAGGGATAACTATGGCTACACCTTC. Protein sequence: CASSPGDRDNYGYTF.